A single sample gave rise to the 5 T cell receptor beta chains below, sequenced in a study of T cell responses to AZD1222 COVID-19 vaccine. Using immunoSEQ multiplex PCR, the repertoire was profiled, and TCRdb retains in-frame clones only, with some absent. The data show over 100,000 clones, approximately 90% seen once. The sequencing used peripheral blood, collected 28 days after the second AZD1222 dose. These receptors all stem from an adult who received the AZD1222 COVID-19 vaccine.

This sequence joins TRBV6-5 and TRBJ2-4; D uncertain. The germline CDR1 and CDR2 sequences are MNHEY and SVGAGI. V lost 8 bases to trimming and J lost 2 bases, with 10 bases between them. The CDR3 is 13 amino acids. This CDR3 reads CASGQNPKNIQYF. For the CDR3, the DNA is TGTGCCAGCGGCCAAAACCCCAAAAACATTCAGTACTTC.

The CDR3 DNA is TGTGCCAGCAGCTCGGACAGGGAAACCTACGAGCAGTACTTC. This encodes CASSSDRETYEQYF. The chain has TRBV7-9 and TRBJ2-7, with 8 bases fitting TRBD1. The germline CDR1 and CDR2 sequences are SEHNR and FQNEAQ (reference sequence). V lost 4 bases, J lost 2 bases, and 4 bases stayed unmatched. The CDR3 extends over 14 amino acids.

The rearrangement uses TRBV5-1 and TRBJ1-4, with no clear D. CDR1 is SGHRS, CDR2 YFSETQ, per germline. This CDR3 is built from 15 residues. V was pared by 2 bases and J by 0 bases, with 8 bases between. The CDR3 loop reads CASSLGRTTNEKLFF. The CDR3 coding sequence is TGCGCCAGCAGCTTAGGGCGAACAACTAATGAAAAACTGTTTTTT.

This rearrangement joins TRBV5-4 to TRBJ1-1; 9 bases agree with TRBD1. Germline V gene data show CDR1 as SGHNT and CDR2 as YYREEE (reference sequence). This CDR3 is built from 17 residues. The V and J ends lost 0 bases and 0 bases, in that order; junction bases with no gene match: 6. CDR3 sequence (DNA): TGTGCCAGCAGCTTGGGGGGACAGGGAATTTTGAACACTGAAGCTTTCTTT. Translating gives CASSLGGQGILNTEAFF.

The chain recombines TRBV29-1 with TRBJ2-7; D gene ambiguous. V lost 6 bases, J lost 1 base, and 16 bases lay in between. The CDR3 length is 14 residues. CDR1 is SQVTM and CDR2 is ANQGSEA in the germline V gene. The CDR3 bases are TGCAGCGTCCGAAGTGGGGAATTGTCCTACGAGCAGTACTTC. As protein: CSVRSGELSYEQYF.